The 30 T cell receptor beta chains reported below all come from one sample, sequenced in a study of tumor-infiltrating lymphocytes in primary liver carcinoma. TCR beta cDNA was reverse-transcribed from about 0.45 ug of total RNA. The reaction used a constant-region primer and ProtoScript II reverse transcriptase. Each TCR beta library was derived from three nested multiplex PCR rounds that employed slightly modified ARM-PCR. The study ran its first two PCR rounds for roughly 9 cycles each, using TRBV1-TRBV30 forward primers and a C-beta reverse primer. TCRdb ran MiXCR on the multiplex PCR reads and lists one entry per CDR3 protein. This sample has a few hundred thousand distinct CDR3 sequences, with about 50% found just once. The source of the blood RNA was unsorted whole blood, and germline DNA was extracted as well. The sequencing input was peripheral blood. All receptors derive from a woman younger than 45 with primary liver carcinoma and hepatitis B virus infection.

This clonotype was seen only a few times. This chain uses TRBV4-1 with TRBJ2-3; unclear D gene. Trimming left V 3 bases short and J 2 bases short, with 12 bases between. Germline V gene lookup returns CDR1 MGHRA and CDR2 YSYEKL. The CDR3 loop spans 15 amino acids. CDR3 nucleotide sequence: TGCGCCAGCAGCCACGACATACCCCTCACAGATACGCAGTATTTT. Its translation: CASSHDIPLTDTQYF.

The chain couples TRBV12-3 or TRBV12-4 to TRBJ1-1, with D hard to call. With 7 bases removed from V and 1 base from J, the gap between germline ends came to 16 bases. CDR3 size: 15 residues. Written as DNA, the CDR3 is TGTGCCAGCACCTTTATAGGAGAAAGGAACACTGAAGCTTTCTTT. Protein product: CASTFIGERNTEAFF.

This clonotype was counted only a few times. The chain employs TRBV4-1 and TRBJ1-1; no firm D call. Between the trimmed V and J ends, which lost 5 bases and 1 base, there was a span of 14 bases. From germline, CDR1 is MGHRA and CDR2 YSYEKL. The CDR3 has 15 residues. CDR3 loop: CASSEPRRKNTEAFF. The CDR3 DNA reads TGCGCCAGCAGCGAACCCCGGCGTAAGAACACTGAAGCTTTCTTT.

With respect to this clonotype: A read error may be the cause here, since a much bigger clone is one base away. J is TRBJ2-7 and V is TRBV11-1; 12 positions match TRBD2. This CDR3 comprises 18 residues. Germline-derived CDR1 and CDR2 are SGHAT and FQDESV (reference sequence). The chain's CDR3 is CVSSFRTSGTDRGMRQYF. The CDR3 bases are TGTGTCAGCAGCTTTAGGACTAGCGGGACGGATAGAGGGATGCGGCAGTACTTC.

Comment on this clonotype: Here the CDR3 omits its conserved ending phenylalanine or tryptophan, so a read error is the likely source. CDR3 in amino acids: CASSWLGGDKNIQYL. CDR3 DNA: TGTGCCAGCAGTTGGCTGGGAGGAGACAAAAACATTCAGTACCTC. The chain has TRBV12-3 or TRBV12-4 and TRBJ2-4, with a tentative D call TRBD2 (6 bases). The V and J ends lost 4 bases and 3 bases respectively, with 13 bases between them. CDR3 size: 15 residues.

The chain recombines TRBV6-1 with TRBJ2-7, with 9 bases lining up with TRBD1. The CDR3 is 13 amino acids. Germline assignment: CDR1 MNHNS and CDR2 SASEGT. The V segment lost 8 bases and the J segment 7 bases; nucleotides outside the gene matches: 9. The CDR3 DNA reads TGTGCCAGCGGTCGACCCGGACAGGGGGAGCAGTACTTC. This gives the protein CASGRPGQGEQYF.

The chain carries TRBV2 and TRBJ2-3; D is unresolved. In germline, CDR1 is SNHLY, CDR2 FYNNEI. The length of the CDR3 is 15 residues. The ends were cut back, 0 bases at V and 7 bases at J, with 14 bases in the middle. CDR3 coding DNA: TGTGCCAGCAGTGAAGCGGAAGTGCCCGCTAATACGCAGTATTTT. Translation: CASSEAEVPANTQYF.

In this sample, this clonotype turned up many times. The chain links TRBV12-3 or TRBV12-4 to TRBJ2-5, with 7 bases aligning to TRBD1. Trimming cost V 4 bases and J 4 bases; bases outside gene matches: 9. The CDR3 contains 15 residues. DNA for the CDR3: TGTGCCAGCAGTTCCCCCACAGGGGTTCTAGAGACCCAGTACTTC. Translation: CASSSPTGVLETQYF.

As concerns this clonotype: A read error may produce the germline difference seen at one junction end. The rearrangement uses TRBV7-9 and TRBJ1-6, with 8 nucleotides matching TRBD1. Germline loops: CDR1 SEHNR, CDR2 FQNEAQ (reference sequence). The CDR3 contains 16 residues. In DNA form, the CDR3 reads TGTGCCAACAGCCAAGGACAGGGTTTTTATAATTCACCCCTCCACTTT. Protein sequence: CANSQGQGFYNSPLHF. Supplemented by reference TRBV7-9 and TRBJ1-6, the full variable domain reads DTGVSQNPRHKITKRGQNVTFRCDPISEHNRLYWYRQTLGQGPEFLTYFQNEAQLEKSRLLSDRFSAERPKGSFSTLEIQRTEQGDSAMYLCANSQGQGFYNSPLHFGNGTRLTVT.

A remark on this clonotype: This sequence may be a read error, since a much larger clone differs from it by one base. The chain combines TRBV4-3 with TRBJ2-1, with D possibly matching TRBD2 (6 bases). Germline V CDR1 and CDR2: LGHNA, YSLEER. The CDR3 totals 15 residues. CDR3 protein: CASSQEGYSYDEQFF. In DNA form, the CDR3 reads TGCGCCAGCAGCCAGGAGGGCTACTCCTACGATGAGCAGTTCTTC.

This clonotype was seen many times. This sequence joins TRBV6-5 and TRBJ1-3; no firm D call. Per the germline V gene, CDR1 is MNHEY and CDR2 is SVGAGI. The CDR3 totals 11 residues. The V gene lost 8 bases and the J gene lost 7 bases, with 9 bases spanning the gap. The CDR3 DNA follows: TGTGCCAGCCAGTTCTATAACACCATATATTTT. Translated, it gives CASQFYNTIYF.

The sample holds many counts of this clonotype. This chain's CDR3 is CASRQGRYGYTF. The DNA of the CDR3 is TGTGCCAGCAGGCAGGGCCGGTATGGCTACACCTTC. This rearrangement joins TRBV12-3 or TRBV12-4 to TRBJ1-2; D may be TRBD1 (5 bases). The V gene lost 6 bases and the J gene lost 5 bases, with 10 bases spanning the gap. CDR3 length equals 12 residues.

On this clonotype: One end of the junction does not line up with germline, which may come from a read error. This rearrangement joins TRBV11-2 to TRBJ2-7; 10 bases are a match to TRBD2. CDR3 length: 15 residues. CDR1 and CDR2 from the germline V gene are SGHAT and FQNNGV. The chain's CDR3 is CVSDGQAGGTNEQYF. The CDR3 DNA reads TGTGTCAGCGACGGACAAGCGGGAGGGACGAACGAGCAGTACTTC.

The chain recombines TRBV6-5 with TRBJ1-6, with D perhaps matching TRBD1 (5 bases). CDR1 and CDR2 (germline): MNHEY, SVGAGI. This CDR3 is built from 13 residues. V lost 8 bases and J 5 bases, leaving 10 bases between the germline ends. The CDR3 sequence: CASYRGNNSPLHF. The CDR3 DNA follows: TGTGCCAGCTATAGGGGCAATAATTCACCCCTCCACTTT.

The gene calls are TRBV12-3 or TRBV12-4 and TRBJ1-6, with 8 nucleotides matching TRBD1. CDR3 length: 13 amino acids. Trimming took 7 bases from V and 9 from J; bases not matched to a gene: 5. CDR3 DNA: TGTGCCAGCACTAAAACAGGGGGTTCACCCCTCCACTTT. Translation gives CASTKTGGSPLHF.

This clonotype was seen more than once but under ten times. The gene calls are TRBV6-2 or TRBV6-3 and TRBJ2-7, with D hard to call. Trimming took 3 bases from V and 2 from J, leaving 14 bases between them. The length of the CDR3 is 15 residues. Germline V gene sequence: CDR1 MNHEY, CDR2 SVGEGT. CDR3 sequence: CASSYPSARPYEQYF. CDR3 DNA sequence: TGTGCCAGCAGTTATCCTTCAGCGCGGCCCTACGAGCAGTACTTC.

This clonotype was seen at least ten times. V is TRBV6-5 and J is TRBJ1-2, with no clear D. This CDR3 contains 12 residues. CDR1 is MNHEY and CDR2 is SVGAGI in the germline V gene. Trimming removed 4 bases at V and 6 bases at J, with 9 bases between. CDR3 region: CASSSTANGYTF. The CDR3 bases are TGTGCCAGCAGTTCTACAGCTAATGGCTACACCTTC.

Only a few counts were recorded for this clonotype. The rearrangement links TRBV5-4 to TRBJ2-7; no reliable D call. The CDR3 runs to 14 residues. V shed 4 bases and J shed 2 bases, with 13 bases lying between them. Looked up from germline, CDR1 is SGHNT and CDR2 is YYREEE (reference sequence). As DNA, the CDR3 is TGTGCCAGCAGCCCTCCTCACAAACCCTACGAGCAGTACTTC. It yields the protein CASSPPHKPYEQYF.

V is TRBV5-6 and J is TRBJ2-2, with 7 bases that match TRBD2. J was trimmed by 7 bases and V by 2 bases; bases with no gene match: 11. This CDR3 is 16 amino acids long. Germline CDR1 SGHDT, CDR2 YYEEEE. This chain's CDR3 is CASSFNAGAGIGELFF. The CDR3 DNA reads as TGTGCCAGCAGCTTTAATGCGGGAGCGGGCATCGGGGAGCTGTTTTTT.

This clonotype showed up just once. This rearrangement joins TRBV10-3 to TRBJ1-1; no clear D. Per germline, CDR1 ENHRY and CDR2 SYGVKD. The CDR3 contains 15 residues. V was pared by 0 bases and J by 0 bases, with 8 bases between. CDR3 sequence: CAISESLDLNTEAFF. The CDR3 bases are TGTGCCATCAGTGAGTCCCTGGACCTGAACACTGAAGCTTTCTTT.

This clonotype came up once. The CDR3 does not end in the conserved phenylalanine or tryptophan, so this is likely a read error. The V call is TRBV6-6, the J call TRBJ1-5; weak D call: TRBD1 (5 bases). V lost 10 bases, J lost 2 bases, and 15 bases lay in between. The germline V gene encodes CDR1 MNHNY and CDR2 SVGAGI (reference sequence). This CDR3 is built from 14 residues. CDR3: CANQGGFGNQPQHY. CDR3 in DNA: TGTGCCAACCAGGGAGGGTTTGGCAATCAGCCCCAGCATTAT.

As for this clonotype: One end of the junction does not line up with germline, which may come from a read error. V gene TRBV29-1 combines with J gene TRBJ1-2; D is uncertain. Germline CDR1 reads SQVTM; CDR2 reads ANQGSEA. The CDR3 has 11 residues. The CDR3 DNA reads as TGCAGCGTTGAAGAATTCCAGGTCCTCGCCTTC. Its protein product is CSVEEFQVLAF.

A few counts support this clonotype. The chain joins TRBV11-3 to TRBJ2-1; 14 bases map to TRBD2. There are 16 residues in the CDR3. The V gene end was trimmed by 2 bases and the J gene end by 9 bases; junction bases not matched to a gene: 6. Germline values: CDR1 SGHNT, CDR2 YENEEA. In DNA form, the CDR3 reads TGTGCCAGCAGCTTATCAGGGACTAGCGGGAGAGGTGAGCAGTTCTTC. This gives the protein CASSLSGTSGRGEQFF.

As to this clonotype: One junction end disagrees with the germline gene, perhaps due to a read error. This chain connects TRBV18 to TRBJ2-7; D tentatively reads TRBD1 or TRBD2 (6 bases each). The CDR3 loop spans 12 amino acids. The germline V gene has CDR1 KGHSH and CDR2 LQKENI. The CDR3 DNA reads TGTGCCAGCTCACCGGGGGGCTACAAGCAGTACTTC. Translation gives CASSPGGYKQYF. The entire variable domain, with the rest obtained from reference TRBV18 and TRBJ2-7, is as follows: NAGVMQNPRHLVRRRGQEARLRCSPMKGHSHVYWYRQLPEEGLKFMVYLQKENIIDESGMPKERFSAEFPKEGPSILRIQQVVRGDSAAYFCASSPGGYKQYFGPGTRLTVT.

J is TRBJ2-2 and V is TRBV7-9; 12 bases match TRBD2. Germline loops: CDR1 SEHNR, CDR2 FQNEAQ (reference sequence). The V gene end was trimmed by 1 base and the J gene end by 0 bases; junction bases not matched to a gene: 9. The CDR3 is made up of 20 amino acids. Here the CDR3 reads CASSLGLAGGPRSNTGELFF. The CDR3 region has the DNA TGTGCCAGCAGCTTAGGCCTAGCGGGAGGGCCGAGATCGAACACCGGGGAGCTGTTTTTT.

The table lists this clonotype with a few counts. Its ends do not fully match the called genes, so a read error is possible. The CDR3 here is CAWSFYNEQSF. Here the CDR3 DNA reads TGTGCCTGGAGCTTCTACAATGAGCAGTCCTTC. The rearrangement links TRBV30 to TRBJ2-1; D is undetermined. The CDR3 is made up of 11 amino acids. Germline V gives CDR1 GTSNPN, CDR2 SVGIG (reference sequence). Drawing the rest from reference TRBV30 and TRBJ2-1, the complete variable domain is SQTIHQWPATLVQPVGSPLSLECTVEGTSNPNLYWYRQAAGRGLQLLFYSVGIGQISSEVPQNLSASRPQDRQFILSSKKLLLSDSGFYLCAWSFYNEQSFGPGTRLTVL.

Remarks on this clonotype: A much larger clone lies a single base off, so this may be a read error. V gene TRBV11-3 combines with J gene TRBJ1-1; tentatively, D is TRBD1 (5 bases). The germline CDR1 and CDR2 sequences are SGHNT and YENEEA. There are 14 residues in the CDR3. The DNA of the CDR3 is TGTGCCGGCAGCTTCTCAGGGCTGGACACTGAAGCTTTCTTT. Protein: CAGSFSGLDTEAFF.

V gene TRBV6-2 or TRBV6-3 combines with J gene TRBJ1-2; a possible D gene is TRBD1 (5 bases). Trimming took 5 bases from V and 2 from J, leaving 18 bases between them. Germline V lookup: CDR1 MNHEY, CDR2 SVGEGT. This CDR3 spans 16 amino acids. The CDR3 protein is CASSGRRYRKNYGYTF. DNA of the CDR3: TGTGCCAGCAGTGGCCGACGGTACAGGAAAAACTATGGCTACACCTTC.

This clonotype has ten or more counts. CDR3 amino acids: CASSLEAIAYEQYF. The CDR3 nucleotides read TGTGCCAGCAGTCTAGAGGCCATCGCCTACGAGCAGTACTTC. The V and J genes are TRBV11-2 and TRBJ2-7; D is unresolved. This CDR3 has 14 residues. Per germline, CDR1 SGHAT and CDR2 FQNNGV. The ends were cut back, 6 bases at V and 2 bases at J, with 14 bases in the middle.

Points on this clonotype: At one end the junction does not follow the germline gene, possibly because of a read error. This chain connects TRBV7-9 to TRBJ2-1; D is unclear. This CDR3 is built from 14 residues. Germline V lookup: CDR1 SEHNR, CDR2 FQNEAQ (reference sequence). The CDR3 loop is CATTGASSYNEHFF. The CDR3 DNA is TGTGCCACCACTGGCGCGAGCTCCTACAATGAGCATTTCTTC.